The clone carrying this T cell receptor beta chain was seen a few times. The study amplified TCR beta CDR3 regions using RNA transcripts. Second-round multiplex PCR came after first-round RT-PCR with HTBI primers. One entry per CDR3 protein, called by TCRdb with MiXCR from the multiplex PCR reads. The sample holds 200,000 to 300,000 distinct CDR3 sequences, around 50% seen once. This entry belongs to a study of Graves' ophthalmopathy and Graves' hyperthyroidism. The germline V and J ends were trimmed by 4 bases and 1 base, with 6 bases remaining between them. Per germline, CDR1 KGHDR and CDR2 SFDVKD. The CDR3 consists of 13 residues.

The sequencing input was peripheral blood. V and J are TRBV24-1 and TRBJ2-5, with TRBD1 as a possible D gene (6 bases). This clonotype originated in an adult man with Graves' ophthalmopathy. The CDR3, as DNA: TGTGCCACCAGTGAGGGGGCCCAAGAGACCCAGTACTTC. Translated: CATSEGAQETQYF.